This T cell receptor (beta chain) was documented in a study of response to subunit inactivated influenza vaccine. In TCRdb, the RT-PCR reads were re-called with MiXCR into one record per CDR3 protein. Of around 570,000 distinct CDR3 sequences listed, over 9% are singletons. There are a few counts of this clonotype. V was cut by 8 bases and J by 11 bases, with 21 bases left in between. The germline V gene encodes CDR1 MNHNS and CDR2 SASEGT. The CDR3 runs to 13 residues. The same specimen was also included in a second study, on T cells expressing NK-cell markers. That work adds: Beta-chain TCR cDNA was generated via 5'RACE template switching with UMIs. The share of CD8+ T cells held by dominant NKG2C+ clonotypes was about 1.0-8% in roughly 6 donors.

This rearrangement joins TRBV6-1 to TRBJ1-1; D not resolved. This sequence was found in a man between 50 and 59 years old who received an inactivated influenza vaccine. The sequences come from PBMCs from blood, collected on the day of vaccination. The CDR3 nucleotides are TGTGCCAGCTACGCCCGGGCCCCCAAAAGGGCTTTCTTT. Translating it yields CASYARAPKRAFF.